The clone carrying this TCR beta chain was seen only once. An end of the junction does not agree with germline; a read error may underlie this. These data belong to a study of blood T cell repertoires in COVID-19. Participants' reported clinical history set cohort assignment. Recovered Cohort 3 donors showed two negative PCRs, clearance, or symptom resolution. In the source study's methods: Cell counts per sample came from amplifying reference gene primers. Method: immunoSEQ multiplex PCR; TCRdb's copy keeps in-frame clones and lacks some. D and trimming come from the DNA, and the V and J calls and clone size come from that table. The sample lists 490,000 or so clones, 75% to 90% seen once, with just over 8% in the top ten. Germline CDR1 is SGHRS and CDR2 is YFSETQ. This CDR3 comprises 11 residues.

J is TRBJ2-3 and V is TRBV5-1; D ambiguous. This TCR was sampled from a woman aged 60-75 years who had recovered from COVID-19. Source material: PBMCs or T cells enriched from blood (not recorded which). In DNA, the CDR3 is TGCGCCAGCAGCTTGGATTGGCAGGTCCATTTT. Its translation is CASSLDWQVHF. The entire variable domain, with the rest obtained from reference TRBV5-1 and TRBJ2-3, is as follows: KAGVTQTPRYLIKTRGQQVTLSCSPISGHRSVSWYQQTPGQGLQFLFEYFSETQRNKGNFPGRFSGRQFSNSRSEMNVSTLELGDSALYLCASSLDWQVHFGPGTRLTVL.